Given below is one T cell receptor beta chain in context. It lacks a known antigen. No much larger clonotype is one base removed from it; base qualities were not supplied. This entry is derived from a study of cytomegalovirus exposure and HLA in healthy donors (dated by TCRdb to between 2016 and 2019). General notes on the study: An earlier analysis of 587 of the donors reported approximately 280 Gb of sequence data and 95 million to 130 million unique TCR beta sequences obtained from 150 million to 200 million T cells. A separate validation cohort of 100 to 150 different subjects was used in addition to the roughly 720-subject first cohort. Donor age, sex, ethnicity and CMV serostatus were compiled alongside the repertoire data. To study patterns of TCR occurrence, a later analysis re-analyzed previously published TCR beta repertoires from 666 donors and added high-resolution HLA genotyping. Using immunosequencing, the study profiled T cell repertoires from roughly 650 subjects and related those repertoires to cytomegalovirus serostatus. A handful of DR-DQ haplotypes were treated as single units for association and clustering because of strong linkage in the cohort. Rather than drawing on any new phenotypic data, the later analysis identified candidate immune exposures from TCR beta sequences and the way those sequences occurred across donors. To predict cytomegalovirus infection status, the study combined high-throughput TCR immunosequencing, statistical association of individual TCRs with disease status, and machine learning. On average, roughly 200,000 unique TCR beta nucleotide sequences were sequenced per donor among 300 to 500 genotyped donors of the cohort, with 15% to 20% of those sequences being non-productive. An earlier analysis of 587 of the donors used high-throughput TCR beta sequencing to judge whether each TCR beta V gene segment behaved as functional or pseudogenic. Of the roughly 400 genotyped donors, 80% to 90% were placed in the genetic ancestry cluster associated with self-reported Caucasian donors. All discovery cohort repertoires had been generated using a single sequencing platform. The number of donors typed differed by locus, with roughly 629-640 for A, B, C, DRB1 and DQB1, more than 500 for DQA1, over 600 for DPA1, and 450 to 480 for DPB1. The study aimed to test whether cataloging public T cell receptors could reveal signatures of past pathogen exposure. Around 320 gigabases of sequencing data and approximately 80 million unique TCR sequences were included in an early release covering roughly 700 HLA-typed donors. In a later genetic analysis, genome-wide SNP genotypes for about three fifths of the 666 donors were used, and that subset was treated as a discovery cohort. Class I and class II HLA loci were covered by the typing at four-digit resolution. Broader findings and caveats from the paper: Because some donors lacked HLA typing at each locus, the association tests relied only on the typed subset. A further reported finding was that TCR beta sequences accurately predicted the HLA-A and HLA-B alleles for most subjects in the first cohort. According to a later analysis, parvovirus B19, influenza, CMV and Epstein-Barr virus appeared linked to several top co-occurrence clusters. Roughly uniform sequencing depth across donors was assumed in presence/absence analyses, although this assumption may not hold. Only TCR beta chains were sequenced in this cohort, and the absence of alpha or paired-chain data limited detectable features. Because counts were too low, 15 to 20 rarely observed V segments, including chromosome 9 orphons, were left out of the earlier analysis of approximately 580 of the donors. According to the authors, the approach could potentially be generalized to other disease states and immunological phenotypes. In a later analysis, most CMV-associated TCR beta chains were found to appear HLA-restricted, with HLA associations seemingly driven largely by CMV exposure. In the study, some 160 TCR beta chains were listed as associated with cytomegalovirus. In both the original and validation cohorts, the classifier was reported to diagnose cytomegalovirus status with high specificity and sensitivity. While some public TCRs were present in many individuals, most TCR sequences turned up only very rarely across donors. Specific HLA alleles were associated with 15,000 to 20,000 TCR beta sequences at a false discovery rate of 0.05 in a later analysis. When HLA alleles, especially DR and DQ, strongly co-occurred, attributing TCR associations to individual alleles was difficult. In a later analysis, the rate of TCR association differed among HLA loci, with DRB1 alleles having the most associated TCRs and HLA-C alleles having the fewest. Because the 87-base-pair reads could not distinguish some IMGT-functional V segments, including TRBV6-2 and TRBV6-3, those segments were excluded. In a later genetic analysis, fewer N-insertions in productive TCRs were reported among donors in an Asian-associated ancestry cluster than the approximately 670-donor mean. CMV serostatus was the only immune exposure information available for the cohort. In a later analysis, HLA-associated TCR beta chains showed more clonal expansion and lower generation probabilities than non-associated chains that were equally common. A later genetic analysis associated a missense DCLRE1C variant with V-gene and J-gene trimming of TCR beta chains, and an independent cohort replicated the association. A group of highly shared sequence variants was considered likely to be a technical artifact of the sequencing pipeline. An earlier analysis of approximately 530 of the donors showed that most TCR beta V segments appeared in productive rearrangements either about 87% or about 30% of the time, which broadly matched IMGT annotations. In vitro tests confirmed that a few of the cytomegalovirus-associated TCR beta chains recognize cytomegalovirus antigens. Linkage disequilibrium might explain the correlated functional status among segregating V segments, but an unknown experimental factor could not be excluded.

Library preparation used the immunoSEQ multiplex PCR assay. A mixture of 60 forward primers for TCR Vbeta segments and 13 reverse primers for TCR Jbeta segments was used in the multiplex PCR. The CDR3 region of rearranged TCR beta genes was amplified from genomic DNA with a multiplex PCR assay. The Illumina HiSeq System was used to sequence the amplified TCR beta libraries as 87-base-pair reads. As for the authors' bioinformatics: A later analysis tallied 75 million to 95 million unique TCR beta chains across the roughly 610 repertoires, and some 12 million of those chains were shared by two or more donors. Raw reads were error-corrected and collapsed into unique sequences by a nearest-neighbor algorithm in which closely related sequences were merged to remove PCR and sequencing errors. CDR3 sequences were aligned to IMGT reference sequences to assign V, D and J gene segments. Each retained sequence needed at least a six-nucleotide match to both a V gene segment and a J gene segment. A rearrangement counted as productive if the CDR3 had no stop codons and remained in frame with V and J, and every other rearrangement counted as non-productive. CDR3 was defined by IMGT convention, running from the second conserved V-encoded cysteine to the conserved J-encoded phenylalanine. Sequences without an unambiguous match to a single V gene segment were excluded from the earlier analysis of approximately 560 of the donors. In an earlier analysis of approximately 550 of the donors, V segments were called functional above 56.7% productive rearrangements and were called segregating when the between-donor standard deviation exceeded 5%. A statistical classification framework was built to diagnose cytomegalovirus status from the catalog of TCR beta chain sequences. A later analysis assigned V and J genes by comparing TCR nucleotide sequences with IMGT/GENE-DB human TR gene sequences. Using the TCRdist pipeline, a later analysis assigned CDR3 sequences along with most-parsimonious VDJ recombination scenarios. A later analysis defined each TCR beta chain by its CDR3 amino acid sequence plus V-gene family, and excluded reads lacking a unique V-gene family. To address suspected cross-contamination and a sequencing artifact, a later analysis removed over 500 highly shared, low-generation-probability nucleotide sequences. In a later analysis, a clonal expansion index for each public chain was calculated from normalized within-repertoire ranks of inferred template counts. In a later analysis, generation probabilities were computed with a VDJ recombination model fitted to out-of-frame rearrangements, and the resulting probabilities were checked against IGoR. In a later analysis, hypergeometric tests were used to score TCR-TCR, TCR-HLA and TCR-CMV co-occurrence, with a repertoire-size bias correction applied to TCR pairs. To estimate false discovery rates, a later analysis permuted the HLA or CMV assignments 20 times. A later analysis grouped co-occurring TCRs with DBSCAN, adding TCRdist sequence similarity when clustering within HLA-allele-positive subsets. For co-occurrence clustering, repertoires with fewer than 30,000 or more than 120,000 public chains were excluded, along with a handful of repertoires with anomalous nucleotide sharing. Held by TCRdb, this immuneACCESS table contains in-frame sequences only and omits some clones. Under half of the omission traces to an unresolved V gene where checked; the cause of the rest is unknown. Clone size and the V and J calls come from that table; the DNA yielded D and trimming. This sample gives roughly 180,000 clones in total; 80% to 90% of them show up just once. The ten largest clones take up roughly 0.69% of the sample.

Including cysteine and phenylalanine, the CDR3 has 16 amino acids. The kept DNA is CDR3 alone, 48 bases in frame from the first base. CDR1 MNHEY and CDR2 SMNVEV are derived from the germline V gene (reference sequence). Relative to germline, V is missing 7 bases and J is missing 0 bases, with 10 bases of the junction outside any gene match. The cohort comprised 550 to 700 healthy bone marrow donors. At the time of sampling, all cohort members were nominally healthy, though unrecorded immune exposures were likely present. The donor tested CMV seronegative and was one of the 352 seronegative cohort members. A peripheral blood sample was collected from each donor, and TCR beta sequencing was performed on peripheral blood mononuclear cells. The Qiagen DNeasy Blood Extraction Kit was used to extract genomic DNA from the blood cell samples.

The origin of this receptor is a woman in her late teens or twenties in good health and CMV-seronegative. The specimen sequenced was PBMCs. The V and J genes are TRBV27 and TRBJ1-1, and 8 junctional nucleotides match TRBD1. The DNA is TGTGCCAGCAAAGACAGGGGTATAGGGTTGAACACTGAAGCTTTCTTT. Its amino acids are CASKDRGIGLNTEAFF.